The sequence of this TCR beta chain was determined in a study of technical replicates of blood from a handful of donors. Assay used: immunoSEQ multiplex PCR; TCRdb lists only in-frame clones, some missing. The table lists some 87,000 clones, nearly 95% of them singletons, with under 0.5% in the top ten. The CDR3 consists of 15 residues. The germline V gene encodes CDR1 SGDLS and CDR2 YYNGEE. Trimming took 0 bases from V and 1 from J, leaving 10 bases between them. The clonotype was recovered from a human donor in good health. The rearrangement joins TRBV9 to TRBJ1-1; D gene unclear. The sample consisted of T cells isolated from PBMCs. The CDR3 region has the DNA TGTGCCAGCAGCGTAGCTCCGCGGGGGAACACTGAAGCTTTCTTT. Residues: CASSVAPRGNTEAFF.